Following are 3 T cell receptor beta chains from one sample sequenced in a study of cytomegalovirus exposure and HLA in healthy donors (dated 2017 in TCRdb). Libraries were built with the immunoSEQ multiplex PCR assay. This is the immuneACCESS table as TCRdb keeps it, with only in-frame sequences that have V and J called. A part of the clones is gone; compared with another copy, unresolved V genes explain less than half, and the rest is unexplained. The sample table shows about 200,000 clones, and 75% to 85% are seen once. About an eighth of the sample lies in the top ten. The sample taken for sequencing was PBMCs. All receptors come from a woman between 25 and 40 years old in good health and CMV-seropositive.

V is TRBV6-4 and J is TRBJ2-1, with 8 nucleotides matching TRBD2. Germline CDR1 and CDR2: MRHNA and SNTAGT. This CDR3 has 16 residues. Trimming at V came to 4 bases and at J to 0 bases, leaving 5 bases not matched to a gene. The CDR3 DNA reads TGTGCCAGCAGTGTCCTCGCGGGGGGCTCCTACAATGAGCAGTTCTTC. Translation: CASSVLAGGSYNEQFF.

The chain joins TRBV5-6 to TRBJ2-1; tentative D call: TRBD1 (6 bases). The V end was cut by 1 base, the J end by 3 bases, with 17 bases between. Per germline, CDR1 SGHDT and CDR2 YYEEEE. CDR3 length: 17 amino acids. CDR3 bases: TGTGCCAGCAGCTTGTTTTATTCAGGGGAAGGCTACAATGAGCAGTTCTTC. This translates into CASSLFYSGEGYNEQFF.

This chain joins TRBV15 and TRBJ1-4; maybe TRBD1 (6 bases). The V end was cut by 2 bases, the J end by 8 bases, with 15 bases between. CDR1 and CDR2 (germline): LNHNV, YYDKDF (reference sequence). The CDR3 spans 15 residues. CDR3 in DNA: TGTGCCACCAGCAGACTTCAGGGGTCGGGGGAAAAACTGTTTTTT. Amino acid sequence: CATSRLQGSGEKLFF.